This entry concerns a single TCR beta chain. No cognate antigen has been identified for it. Base quality data are lacking; no much larger clone is found one base away. This specimen comes from a study of Tregs in tolerant kidney transplant recipients (dated by TCRdb to between 2019 and 2020). Context from the whole study: The study applied TCRbeta sequencing to find donor-specific regulatory T cells before combined kidney and bone marrow transplantation and then followed those same cells after transplant. TCRbeta repertoire sequencing was used in 3 healthy controls to compare several methods for expanding Tregs specific for an allogeneic donor.

Study-level results and caveats: Although technical replication error seemed to be minimal, the question of biological reproducibility was not addressed directly. The most biologically relevant and donor-specific TCRbeta repertoire appeared to be identified by expanding Tregs with activated donor B cells. The study was constrained by small patient numbers, and validation of the findings is required in larger populations and under other immunosuppression protocols.

Per the germline V gene, SGHVS is the CDR1 and FNYEAQ is the CDR2. The junction shows trimming of 1 base on V and 13 bases on J, plus 8 bases between the germline ends. The CDR3 has 12 amino acids, counting the end cysteine and phenylalanine. The retained sequence is limited to the CDR3, 36 bases, with the frame set at the first base. Thawed PBMCs were FACS-sorted into unstimulated Tregs (CD4+CD25+CD127-), CD4+ non-Tregs (CD4+CD25-), CD4 cells and CD8 cells. Healthy control blood was obtained either as purchased buffy coats or from healthy volunteers. Healthy control blood was separated into PBMCs by Ficoll density gradient and cryopreserved, and patient PBMCs were collected both before and after transplant. Genomic DNA was extracted from sorted cells with the QIAGEN DNeasy Blood and Tissue Kit for TCRbeta CDR3 sequencing. Through immunoSEQ, high-throughput TCRbeta CDR3 sequencing was done commercially, including PCR amplification with internal controls and bias correction. The authors processed their data as follows. A unique productive TCRbeta sequence was defined by the CDR3 nucleotide sequence when primers matched, and otherwise by the CDR3 amino acid sequence together with the Vbeta and Jbeta genes. To correct for sorting error, sequences found in more than one sorted population at a frequency ratio of 2:1 or less were discarded, and the remaining shared sequences were assigned to the population with the higher frequency. A sequence counted as donor-reactive if, in CFSE-low cells, the sequence had a frequency of at least 0.01% and was expanded at least 5-fold compared with unstimulated cells. Jensen-Shannon divergence calculated on the top 100 TCRbeta sequences ranked by frequency was used to measure repertoire divergence. For any sample with multiple sequencing runs, sorting error was corrected in each run separately before the runs were pooled. TCRdb took over this immuneACCESS table, retaining in-frame rearrangements with V and J assigned. Such tables are incomplete; in checked studies, under half of the missing clones stem from an unresolved V gene, and the remainder is unexplained. The DNA was the basis for D and trimming; V, J and clone size are from that table. The sample table lists 200,000 to 300,000 clones, roughly 80% of them with a count of one. Together, the top ten hold under 0.65% of the sample.

The sequence derives from a human donor in good health. The rearranged segments are TRBV7-6 and TRBJ1-6; the D gene lacks a confident call. Sequences were obtained from CD4+ T cells from blood. The nucleotide sequence is TGTGCCAGCAGCTTAGAATTAGGGCCCCTCCACTTT. It codes for CASSLELGPLHF.